This T cell receptor (beta chain) was found in a study of blood T cell repertoires in COVID-19. On the study more broadly: The cDNA or gDNA used as material had been derived from T cells, B-cell-depleted T cells, or PBMCs.

TCRdb's table, derived via immunoSEQ multiplex PCR, lists solely in-frame clones and lacks some. The table records roughly 68,000 clones, approximately 78% of them present only once. The sequencing input was PBMCs or T cells enriched from blood (not recorded which). This clonotype originated in a woman aged 40 to 50 with acute COVID-19.

CDR3 nucleotides: TGTGCCAGCAGCTTAGGGAATTGGAGGAACACTGAAGCTTTCTTT. It specifies CASSLGNWRNTEAFF. The genes are TRBV11-2 and TRBJ1-1; no definite D call. The CDR3 consists of 15 residues. Germline values: CDR1 SGHAT, CDR2 FQNNGV. V was clipped by 1 base and J by 1 base, with 10 bases between them.